These 19 T cell receptor beta chains were sequenced from one sample in a study of beta chain features in type 1 diabetes. Expressed TCRB transcripts were sequenced because the entire RNA isolate underwent reverse transcription. TCRdb's table, derived via immunoSEQ multiplex PCR, lists solely in-frame clones and lacks some. The profile shows 93,000 or so clones, under 30% of them singletons. These TCRs are of unknown antigen specificity. Study outcomes and limitations: Significant though moderate, a shortening of TCRB CDR3s appeared in all four CD4+ subsets of Type 1 diabetes patients.

The sequenced sample was central memory CD4+ T cells from blood. These receptors all come from a woman between 18 and 30 years old with type 1 diabetes.

This clone appeared a single time. This rearrangement joins TRBV5-1 to TRBJ2-3; perhaps TRBD2 as D (5 bases). CDR1 is SGHRS, CDR2 YFSETQ, per germline. The CDR3 consists of 16 residues. V was clipped by 0 bases and J by 1 base, with 12 bases between them. The CDR3 loop reads CASSLVASMGTDTQYF. CDR3 sequence (DNA): TGCGCCAGCAGCTTGGTCGCTAGCATGGGCACAGATACGCAGTATTTT. Full variable domain (rest looked up from reference TRBV5-1 and TRBJ2-3): KAGVTQTPRYLIKTRGQQVTLSCSPISGHRSVSWYQQTPGQGLQFLFEYFSETQRNKGNFPGRFSGRQFSNSRSEMNVSTLELGDSALYLCASSLVASMGTDTQYFGPGTRLTVL.

The V gene is TRBV9, the J gene TRBJ1-3; 9 bases are shared with TRBD1. The CDR3 length is 15 residues. Looked up from germline, CDR1 is SGDLS and CDR2 is YYNGEE. The ends lost 4 bases at V and 3 bases at J; junction bases unmatched: 5. CDR3 bases: TGTGCCAGCAGCAAACAGGGGGCGTATGGAAACACCATATATTTT. Translated: CASSKQGAYGNTIYF.

The genes are TRBV9 and TRBJ2-7; 7 nucleotides match TRBD2. This CDR3 region has 16 residues. The germline CDR1 and CDR2 sequences are SGDLS and YYNGEE. The trim removed 4 bases at V and 2 bases at J, leaving 12 bases unmatched. CDR3 sequence (DNA): TGTGCCAGCAGCACGAATCCCGGGGGGAGCACCTACGAGCAGTACTTC. It yields the protein CASSTNPGGSTYEQYF.

Only a few counts were recorded for this clone. This chain links TRBV7-3 with TRBJ2-3; TRBD2 aligns across 13 bases. With 5 bases clipped from V and 5 bases from J, the junction kept 7 bases outside the gene matches. The germline CDR1 and CDR2 sequences are SGHTA and FQGTGA. This CDR3 is 16 amino acids long. CDR3 sequence (DNA): TGTGCCAGCAGCACCACTAGCGGGAGGGCCTTAGATACGCAGTATTTT. Translation gives CASSTTSGRALDTQYF.

In this sample, this clone turned up a few times. The chain combines TRBV25-1 with TRBJ2-1, with TRBD2 matching 7 bases. CDR1 is MGHDK, CDR2 SYGVNS, per germline. The V and J ends lost 10 bases and 7 bases, in that order; junction bases with no gene match: 19. The CDR3 extends over 16 amino acids. This CDR3 reads CATALSRGGRRNEQFF. The CDR3, as DNA: TGTGCCACCGCTCTTTCCCGGGGCGGGAGAAGGAATGAGCAGTTCTTC.

This clone was detected only a few times. The J gene is TRBJ2-5, the V gene TRBV5-4, with 13 bases identical to TRBD2. Matching the DNA end better, TRBJ2-7 makes the J call doubtful. The germline V gene has CDR1 SGHNT and CDR2 YYREEE (reference sequence). The CDR3 is 15 residues long. The CDR3 loop reads CASSFGLAGVYEQYF. The CDR3 DNA is TGTGCCAGCAGCTTTGGACTAGCGGGAGTGTACGAGCAGTACTTC.

V is TRBV7-2 and J is TRBJ1-5, with TRBD1 as a possible D gene (6 bases). Germline values: CDR1 SGHTA, CDR2 FQGNSA. Trimming shortened V by 1 base and J by 4 bases, and 14 bases separated the two germline ends. The CDR3 extends over 16 amino acids. CDR3 in DNA: TGTGCCAGCAGCTTAGGAGGGGGGGCGGGTAATCAGCCCCAGCATTTT. Residues: CASSLGGGAGNQPQHF.

This clone was seen only a few times. V and J are TRBV11-2 and TRBJ1-2; TRBD1 is a possible D gene (6 bases). The CDR3 is 15 amino acids. V gave up 3 bases and J gave up 2 bases, with 13 bases separating them. Per germline, CDR1 SGHAT and CDR2 FQNNGV. CDR3 sequence reads: CASSLSTGLNYGYTF. DNA for the CDR3: TGTGCCAGCAGCTTGTCGACAGGTCTCAACTATGGCTACACCTTC.

This clone is a singleton in its sample. The rearrangement uses TRBV7-3 and TRBJ1-1; 7 nucleotides line up with TRBD1. This CDR3 spans 15 amino acids. V trimming: 4 bases; J trimming: 5 bases; junction bases outside the gene matches: 10. The germline gives CDR1 SGHTA, CDR2 FQGTGA. Here the CDR3 reads CASSSSSRGRTEAFF. In DNA, the CDR3 is TGTGCCAGCAGCTCGTCGTCCAGGGGGAGGACTGAAGCTTTCTTT.

The chain combines TRBV2 with TRBJ2-5; D is unclear. The CDR3 is made up of 13 amino acids. Germline CDR1 and CDR2: SNHLY and FYNNEI. V shed 3 bases and J shed 2 bases, with 7 bases lying between them. DNA for the CDR3: TGTGCCAGCAGTGAGACGGGTCAAGAGACCCAGTACTTC. Translation: CASSETGQETQYF.

The V and J genes are TRBV5-5 and TRBJ1-5; D is unresolved. Germline assignment: CDR1 SGHKS and CDR2 YYEKEE (reference sequence). The CDR3 runs to 13 residues. V lost 4 bases and J lost 4, with 9 bases in between. DNA for the CDR3: TGTGCCAGCAGCGTAAATACAAATCAGCCCCAGCATTTT. It yields the protein CASSVNTNQPQHF.

Details on this clone: At one end the junction does not follow the germline gene, possibly because of a read error. The rearrangement links TRBV7-2 to TRBJ2-1; 10 bases match TRBD1. The CDR3 has 13 amino acids. The germline gives CDR1 SGHTA, CDR2 FQGNSA. CDR3 amino acids: CASSQDWDRGQFF. In nucleotides, the CDR3 is TGCGCCAGCAGCCAAGATTGGGACAGGGGGCAGTTCTTC.

This clone came up a few times. This chain connects TRBV18 to TRBJ1-5; D is unclear. CDR1 is KGHSH and CDR2 is LQKENI in the germline V gene. The CDR3 sequence is 15 residues long. Trimming removed 3 bases from V and 4 bases from J, with 13 bases in between. The CDR3 reads CASSPTSQTNQPQHF. The CDR3 DNA reads as TGTGCCAGCTCACCGACGAGCCAGACAAATCAGCCCCAGCATTTT.

This clone was counted only a few times. This sequence joins TRBV7-8 and TRBJ2-1, with 11 positions matching TRBD2. The CDR3 consists of 15 residues. Germline V gives CDR1 SGHVS, CDR2 FQNEAQ. V lost 2 bases and J lost 7; bases outside the gene matches: 4. The CDR3 loop reads CASSLQLAGANEQFF. For the CDR3, the DNA is TGTGCCAGCAGCTTACAACTAGCGGGAGCAAATGAGCAGTTCTTC.

This clone showed up just a few times. The gene calls are TRBV6-6 and TRBJ2-5, with D tentatively TRBD1 (5 bases). The CDR3 consists of 12 residues. Germline V lookup: CDR1 MNHNY, CDR2 SVGAGI (reference sequence). Trimming took off 6 bases at V and 4 bases at J, with 9 bases between the two ends. Here the CDR3 reads CASSPRVETQYF. In DNA form, the CDR3 reads TGTGCCAGCAGCCCCAGGGTAGAGACCCAGTACTTC.

In DNA form, the CDR3 reads TGTGCCAGCTCACCACCAGGGAGGGCCGGGGATGAGCAGTTCTTC. It translates to CASSPPGRAGDEQFF. The V gene is TRBV18, the J gene TRBJ2-1; 7 positions agree with TRBD2. With V trimmed by 0 bases and J by 8 bases, 7 bases remained unmatched. The germline gives CDR1 KGHSH, CDR2 LQKENI. CDR3 length: 15 residues.

This clone has only a few counts. In nucleotides, the CDR3 is TGTGCCAGCAGCTTGGCCTTACAGGGGGTCTCCTACAATGAGCAGTTCTTC. Protein product: CASSLALQGVSYNEQFF. The chain links TRBV5-4 to TRBJ2-1; 8 bases agree with TRBD1. This CDR3 region has 17 residues. Germline values: CDR1 SGHNT, CDR2 YYREEE (reference sequence). The V and J ends lost 0 bases and 0 bases, in that order; junction bases with no gene match: 5. The complete variable domain, with remaining parts taken from reference TRBV5-4 and TRBJ2-1, reads ETGVTQSPTHLIKTRGQQVTLRCSSQSGHNTVSWYQQALGQGPQFIFQYYREEENGRGNFPPRFSGLQFPNYSSELNVNALELDDSALYLCASSLALQGVSYNEQFFGPGTRLTVL.

This clone has more than one count but fewer than ten. The chain recombines TRBV5-1 with TRBJ2-1; D uncertain. V was pared by 4 bases and J by 1 base, with 9 bases between. The CDR3 has 14 residues. Germline V gives CDR1 SGHRS, CDR2 YFSETQ. CDR3 DNA: TGCGCCAGCAGCGAGCGAGGTTCCTACAATGAGCAGTTCTTC. It codes for CASSERGSYNEQFF.

The CDR3 sequence: CASSPGQGAGGQPQHF. CDR3 nucleotide sequence: TGTGCCAGCAGCCCGGGACAGGGGGCGGGGGGTCAGCCCCAGCATTTT. This chain uses TRBV7-2 with TRBJ1-5; 12 bases match TRBD1. The V segment lost 5 bases and the J segment 6 bases; nucleotides outside the gene matches: 8. CDR3 length equals 16 residues. Germline-derived CDR1 and CDR2 are SGHTA and FQGNSA.